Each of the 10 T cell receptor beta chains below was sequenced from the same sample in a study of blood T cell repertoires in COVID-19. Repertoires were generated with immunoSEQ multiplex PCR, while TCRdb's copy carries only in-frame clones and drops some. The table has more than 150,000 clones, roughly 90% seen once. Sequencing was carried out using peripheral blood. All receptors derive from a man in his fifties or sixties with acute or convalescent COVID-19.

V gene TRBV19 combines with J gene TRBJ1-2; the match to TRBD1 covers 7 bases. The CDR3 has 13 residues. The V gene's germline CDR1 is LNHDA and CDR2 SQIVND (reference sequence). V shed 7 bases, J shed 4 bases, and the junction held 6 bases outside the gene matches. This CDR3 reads CASKTGQTYGYTF. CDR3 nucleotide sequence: TGTGCCAGTAAAACGGGACAGACCTATGGCTACACCTTC.

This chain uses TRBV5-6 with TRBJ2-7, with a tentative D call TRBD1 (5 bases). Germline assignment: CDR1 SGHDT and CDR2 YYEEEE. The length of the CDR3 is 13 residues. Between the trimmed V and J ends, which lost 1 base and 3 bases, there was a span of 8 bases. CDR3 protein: CASSLIQGYEQYF. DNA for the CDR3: TGTGCCAGCAGCTTGATTCAGGGCTACGAGCAGTACTTC.

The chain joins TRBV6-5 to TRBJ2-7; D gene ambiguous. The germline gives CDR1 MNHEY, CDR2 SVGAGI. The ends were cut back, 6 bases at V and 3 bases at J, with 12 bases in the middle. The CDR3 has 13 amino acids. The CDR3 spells CASRVAPDYEQYF. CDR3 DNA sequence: TGTGCCAGCAGAGTAGCACCCGACTACGAGCAGTACTTC.

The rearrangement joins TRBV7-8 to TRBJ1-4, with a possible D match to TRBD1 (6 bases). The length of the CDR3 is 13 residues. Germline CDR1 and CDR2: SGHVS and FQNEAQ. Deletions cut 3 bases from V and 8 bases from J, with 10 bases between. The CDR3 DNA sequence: TGTGCCAGCAGCTTTCAGGGGAGCGAAAAACTGTTTTTT. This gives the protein CASSFQGSEKLFF. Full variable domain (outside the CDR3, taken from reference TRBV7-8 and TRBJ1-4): GAGVSQSPRYKVAKRGQDVALRCDPISGHVSLFWYQQALGQGPEFLTYFQNEAQLDKSGLPSDRFFAERPEGSVSTLKIQRTQQEDSAVYLCASSFQGSEKLFFGSGTQLSVL.

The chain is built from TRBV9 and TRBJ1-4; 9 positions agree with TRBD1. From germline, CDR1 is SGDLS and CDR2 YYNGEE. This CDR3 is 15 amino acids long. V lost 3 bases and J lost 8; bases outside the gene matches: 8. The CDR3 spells CASSALGTGYEKLFF. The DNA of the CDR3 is TGTGCCAGCAGCGCGCTAGGGACAGGGTACGAAAAACTGTTTTTT.

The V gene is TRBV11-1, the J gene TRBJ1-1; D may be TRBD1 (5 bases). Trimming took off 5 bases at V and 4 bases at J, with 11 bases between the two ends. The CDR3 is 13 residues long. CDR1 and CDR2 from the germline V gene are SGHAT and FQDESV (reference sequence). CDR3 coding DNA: TGTGCCAGCAGCGCAGGGCTGAGCACTGAAGCTTTCTTT. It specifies CASSAGLSTEAFF. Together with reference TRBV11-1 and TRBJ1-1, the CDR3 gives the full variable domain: EAEVAQSPRYKITEKSQAVAFWCDPISGHATLYWYRQILGQGPELLVQFQDESVVDDSQLPKDRFSAERLKGVDSTLKIQPAELGDSAMYLCASSAGLSTEAFFGQGTRLTVV.

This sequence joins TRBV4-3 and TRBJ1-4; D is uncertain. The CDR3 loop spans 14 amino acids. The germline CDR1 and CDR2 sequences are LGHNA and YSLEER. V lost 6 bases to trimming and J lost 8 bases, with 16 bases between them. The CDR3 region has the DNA TGCGCCAGCAGAGAATGGGTGAATAGCGAAAAACTGTTTTTT. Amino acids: CASREWVNSEKLFF.

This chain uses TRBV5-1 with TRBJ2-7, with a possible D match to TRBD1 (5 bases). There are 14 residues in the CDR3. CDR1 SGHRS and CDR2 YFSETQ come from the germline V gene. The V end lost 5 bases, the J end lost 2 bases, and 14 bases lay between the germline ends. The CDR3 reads CASSTMGLAYEQYF. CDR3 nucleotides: TGCGCCAGCAGTACCATGGGGCTAGCCTACGAGCAGTACTTC.

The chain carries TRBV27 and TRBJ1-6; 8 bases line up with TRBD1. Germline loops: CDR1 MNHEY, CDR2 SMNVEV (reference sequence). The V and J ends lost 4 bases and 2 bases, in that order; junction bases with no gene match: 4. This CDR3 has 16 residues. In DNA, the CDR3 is TGTGCCAGCAGTTCACAGGGGGGCGCCTATAATTCACCCCTCCACTTT. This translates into CASSSQGGAYNSPLHF.

The CDR3 DNA reads TGCAGCGTGATGGGGCTAAGCGTGGTCACTGAAGCTTTCTTT. Its translation is CSVMGLSVVTEAFF. The chain employs TRBV29-1 and TRBJ1-1; D is perhaps TRBD1 (5 bases). Between the trimmed V and J ends, which lost 6 bases and 4 bases, there was a span of 18 bases. CDR3 size: 14 residues. The germline V gene has CDR1 SQVTM and CDR2 ANQGSEA. The whole variable domain, remainder taken from reference TRBV29-1 and TRBJ1-1, is SAVISQKPSRDICQRGTSLTIQCQVDSQVTMMFWYRQQPGQSLTLIATANQGSEATYESGFVIDKFPISRPNLTFSTLTVSNMSPEDSSIYLCSVMGLSVVTEAFFGQGTRLTVV.